This TCR beta chain originates from a study of identical twins. This clonotype was counted a few times. The CDR3 runs to 16 residues. With V trimmed by 2 bases and J by 3 bases, 5 bases remained unmatched. Germline V lookup: CDR1 SGHRS, CDR2 YFSETQ. From the 5' RACE reads, TCRdb called clonotypes with MiXCR, one entry per CDR3 protein. This table has 550,000 to 700,000 distinct CDR3 sequences, 9% to 10% appearing once. The same data also went into a second study, on yellow fever vaccine responses in identical twins.

V gene TRBV5-1 combines with J gene TRBJ2-2; 9 bases agree with TRBD2. The origin of this receptor is a woman between 18 and 29 years old in good health. What was sequenced was PBMCs. This CDR3 is CASSFYSGRYTGELFF. Here the CDR3 DNA reads TGCGCCAGCAGCTTTTATAGCGGGAGATACACCGGGGAGCTGTTTTTT. Full variable domain (rest looked up from reference TRBV5-1 and TRBJ2-2): KAGVTQTPRYLIKTRGQQVTLSCSPISGHRSVSWYQQTPGQGLQFLFEYFSETQRNKGNFPGRFSGRQFSNSRSEMNVSTLELGDSALYLCASSFYSGRYTGELFFGEGSRLTVL.